The next 25 T cell receptor beta chains were all read from a single sample in a study of CD8 T cells in ankylosing spondylitis. TCRdb used MiXCR to reprocess the 5' RACE reads, holding one entry per CDR3 protein. The sample lists roughly 120,000 distinct CDR3 sequences; roughly 15% were seen once. What was sequenced was blood, either unsorted or a sorted T cell fraction (not recorded which). Every receptor here comes from a female donor with ankylosing spondylitis or in good health (not recorded which).

The V and J genes are TRBV6-1 and TRBJ1-2; D is undetermined. CDR1 and CDR2 from the germline V gene are MNHNS and SASEGT. Deletions cut 3 bases from V and 0 bases from J, with 8 bases between. The CDR3 is made up of 14 amino acids. CDR3 nucleotide sequence: TGTGCCAGCAGTGAGGGCATAGCTAACTATGGCTACACCTTC. It encodes CASSEGIANYGYTF.

The gene calls are TRBV7-8 and TRBJ2-7; no clear D gene. V lost 3 bases, J lost 6 bases, and 15 bases lay in between. CDR1 is SGHVS, CDR2 FQNEAQ, per germline. This CDR3 is 14 amino acids long. The CDR3 here is CASSLSQRGSEQYF. CDR3 coding DNA: TGTGCCAGCAGCTTGTCCCAGAGAGGTAGCGAGCAGTACTTC.

This sequence joins TRBV12-3 or TRBV12-4 and TRBJ1-2; D not resolved. V was cut by 0 bases and J by 0 bases, with 8 bases left in between. The CDR3 is 15 residues long. CDR3 sequence (DNA): TGTGCCAGCAGTTTAGCGGCCCCCCCTAACTATGGCTACACCTTC. It encodes CASSLAAPPNYGYTF.

This sequence joins TRBV10-3 and TRBJ2-2; D call uncertain. The CDR3 contains 15 residues. Germline V CDR1 and CDR2: ENHRY, SYGVKD. V dropped 3 bases and J dropped 0 bases, with 8 bases sitting between them. CDR3 in DNA: TGTGCCATCAGTGATAAAGGGTCGAACACCGGGGAGCTGTTTTTT. As protein: CAISDKGSNTGELFF.

This clonotype was detected only a few times. CDR3 in amino acids: CASRDGGPSDTQYF. DNA of the CDR3: TGTGCCAGCAGGGACGGGGGGCCCTCGGATACGCAGTATTTT. This sequence joins TRBV28 and TRBJ2-3; D is perhaps TRBD2 (7 bases). CDR3 size: 14 residues. Looked up from germline, CDR1 is MDHEN and CDR2 is SYDVKM. V gave up 6 bases and J gave up 6 bases, with 16 bases separating them.

This clonotype was picked up a small number of times. The chain has TRBV5-1 and TRBJ1-1; 7 bases match TRBD1. V dropped 4 bases and J dropped 1; count of bases not matched to a gene: 13. The germline gives CDR1 SGHRS, CDR2 YFSETQ. This CDR3 spans 17 amino acids. For the CDR3, the DNA is TGCGCCAGCAGCCAAGGACAGGCGGGGGGGAAGAACACTGAAGCTTTCTTT. This encodes CASSQGQAGGKNTEAFF.

The sample holds a few counts of this clonotype. The gene calls are TRBV21-1 and TRBJ2-4; the listed D gene, TRBD2, was not tested against the DNA. TRBV21-1 constitutes a pseudogene. This CDR3 has 18 residues. The CDR3 region has the DNA TGTGCCAGCAGCAAAGTTCGAGCGGGAGGCCCAGCCAAAAACATTCAGTACTTC. Amino acids: CASSKVRAGGPAKNIQYF.

The chain couples TRBV30 to TRBJ2-7; TRBD2 might be the D (6 bases). From germline, CDR1 is GTSNPN and CDR2 SVGIG (reference sequence). Between the trimmed V and J ends, which lost 4 bases and 6 bases, there was a span of 10 bases. The CDR3 has 11 amino acids. The DNA of the CDR3 is TGTGCCTGGACCTGGGGAGGCGAGCAGTACTTC. It specifies CAWTWGGEQYF.

In its sample, this clonotype was seen many times. The V gene is TRBV12-5, the J gene TRBJ1-2, with D tentatively TRBD1 (6 bases). V lost 1 base and J lost 5, with 11 bases in between. CDR1 LGHNT and CDR2 FRNRAP come from the germline V gene. The CDR3 is 14 residues long. The CDR3 spells CASGLGTVLYGYTF. As DNA, the CDR3 is TGTGCTAGTGGTTTGGGGACAGTACTATATGGCTACACCTTC.

This clonotype has just a few counts. The chain links TRBV20-1 to TRBJ2-3; possible D gene TRBD2, 6 bases. Trimming removed 5 bases at V and 6 bases at J, with 12 bases between. The CDR3 spans 12 residues. Germline CDR1 is DFQATT and CDR2 is SNEGSKA (reference sequence). CDR3 region: CSARAGRDTQYF. The CDR3 bases are TGCAGTGCTCGGGCGGGGAGGGATACGCAGTATTTT.

The chain links TRBV12-3 or TRBV12-4 to TRBJ2-1; 9 bases agree with TRBD1. V shed 2 bases and J 8 bases; nucleotides not matched to a gene: 7. This CDR3 spans 15 amino acids. CDR3 region: CASSLRGQGRHEQFF. The CDR3 DNA sequence: TGTGCCAGCAGTTTACGGGGACAGGGTCGTCATGAGCAGTTCTTC.

The chain carries TRBV28 and TRBJ1-2, with TRBD1 identical over 10 bases. V shed 5 bases and J 8 bases; nucleotides not matched to a gene: 8. Germline V gene sequence: CDR1 MDHEN, CDR2 SYDVKM. This CDR3 is built from 14 residues. CDR3 loop: CASSQRDRGEGYTF. CDR3 in DNA: TGTGCCAGCAGTCAACGGGACAGGGGAGAGGGCTACACCTTC.

The rearrangement links TRBV11-2 to TRBJ2-3; 11 bases map to TRBD1. V dropped 4 bases and J dropped 2; count of bases not matched to a gene: 5. Germline V gives CDR1 SGHAT, CDR2 FQNNGV. The CDR3 length is 16 residues. The CDR3 sequence is CASSYLGQGATDTQYF. The CDR3 DNA sequence: TGTGCCAGCAGCTACCTCGGACAGGGGGCCACAGATACGCAGTATTTT.

This clonotype came up many times. The chain carries TRBV6-5 and TRBJ2-3; possibly TRBD2 for D (6 bases). Looked up from germline, CDR1 is MNHEY and CDR2 is SVGAGI. This CDR3 is 15 amino acids long. V lost 2 bases and J lost 10, with 19 bases in between. Written as DNA, the CDR3 is TGTGCCAGCAGTTACGTCGGAGGGCCCCGGGATGCGCAGTATTTT. Residues: CASSYVGGPRDAQYF.

The J gene is TRBJ1-4, the V gene TRBV14; D gene ambiguous. This CDR3 contains 15 residues. With 4 bases removed from V and 3 bases from J, the gap between germline ends came to 12 bases. CDR1 is SGHDN, CDR2 FVKESK, per germline. The CDR3 nucleotides are TGTGCCAGCAGCCCCTACAGCGTAGCTAATGAAAAACTGTTTTTT. Its protein product is CASSPYSVANEKLFF. The entire variable domain, with the rest obtained from reference TRBV14 and TRBJ1-4, is as follows: EAGVTQFPSHSVIEKGQTVTLRCDPISGHDNLYWYRRVMGKEIKFLLHFVKESKQDESGMPNNRFLAERTGGTYSTLKVQPAELEDSGVYFCASSPYSVANEKLFFGSGTQLSVL.

This clonotype was found many times. The J gene is TRBJ2-7, the V gene TRBV5-1, with 10 positions matching TRBD1. The CDR3 has 14 residues. Per germline, CDR1 SGHRS and CDR2 YFSETQ. V lost 3 bases and J lost 2; bases outside the gene matches: 2. CDR3 in DNA: TGCGCCAGCAGCTCCGGACAGGGGGCCTACGAGCAGTACTTC. Protein sequence: CASSSGQGAYEQYF.

V is TRBV28 and J is TRBJ1-4; unclear D gene. The length of the CDR3 is 14 residues. Germline loops: CDR1 MDHEN, CDR2 SYDVKM. Between the trimmed V and J ends, which lost 6 bases and 5 bases, there was a span of 13 bases. CDR3 sequence (DNA): TGTGCCAGCAGCAATACTCCTATGAATGAAAAACTGTTTTTT. Amino acids: CASSNTPMNEKLFF. The full variable domain, completed using reference TRBV28 and TRBJ1-4, is DVKVTQSSRYLVKRTGEKVFLECVQDMDHENMFWYRQDPGLGLRLIYFSYDVKMKEKGDIPEGYSVSREKKERFSLILESASTNQTSMYLCASSNTPMNEKLFFGSGTQLSVL.

This clonotype was counted at least ten times. The chain is built from TRBV5-5 and TRBJ2-1; 7 nucleotides match TRBD1. This CDR3 has 15 residues. V lost 0 bases, J lost 2 bases, and 2 bases stayed unmatched. Looked up from germline, CDR1 is SGHKS and CDR2 is YYEKEE (reference sequence). The CDR3 coding sequence is TGTGCCAGCAGCTTGGCGGGACAGCCCTACAATGAGCAGTTCTTC. Amino acids: CASSLAGQPYNEQFF.

This clonotype came up many times. This chain links TRBV6-6 with TRBJ1-1, with no clear D. The germline gives CDR1 MNHNY, CDR2 SVGAGI (reference sequence). CDR3 length equals 13 residues. V dropped 3 bases and J dropped 8 bases, with 13 bases sitting between them. This CDR3 is CASSYGKAWEAFF. The CDR3, as DNA: TGTGCCAGCAGTTATGGGAAGGCCTGGGAAGCTTTCTTT.

This clonotype appeared many times. V gene TRBV20-1 combines with J gene TRBJ2-7; perhaps TRBD1 as D (5 bases). Germline V lookup: CDR1 DFQATT, CDR2 SNEGSKA (reference sequence). The CDR3 has 13 residues. V dropped 4 bases and J dropped 2 bases, with 12 bases sitting between them. The DNA of the CDR3 is TGCAGTGCTAACCCAGGGATCCCCTACGAGCAGTACTTC. Its protein product is CSANPGIPYEQYF.

This clonotype was counted ten times or more. The V gene is TRBV3-1, the J gene TRBJ2-1, with D maybe TRBD2 (5 bases). There are 13 residues in the CDR3. Germline V gene lookup returns CDR1 LGHDT and CDR2 YNNKEL (reference sequence). V shed 3 bases and J shed 4 bases, with 7 bases lying between them. CDR3 nucleotide sequence: TGTGCCAGCAGCCATCGGGAATACAATGAGCAGTTCTTC. Amino acid sequence: CASSHREYNEQFF.

This clonotype showed up many times. The chain couples TRBV12-3 or TRBV12-4 to TRBJ2-1; D may correspond to TRBD1 or TRBD2 (5 bases each). Between the trimmed V and J ends, which lost 2 bases and 3 bases, there was a span of 17 bases. The CDR3 loop spans 17 amino acids. CDR3 nucleotides: TGTGCCAGCAGTTTAATTGGCCAGCGGACATTCTACAATGAGCAGTTCTTC. Amino acids: CASSLIGQRTFYNEQFF.

The table lists this clonotype with a few counts. The gene calls are TRBV6-1 and TRBJ1-5, with D perhaps TRBD1 (6 bases). Trimming shortened V by 5 bases and J by 7 bases, and 15 bases separated the two germline ends. Per germline, CDR1 MNHNS and CDR2 SASEGT. This CDR3 comprises 14 residues. In DNA, the CDR3 is TGTGCCAGCAGTCGGGAGGGGGTAGGACAGCCCCAGCATTTT. Translation gives CASSREGVGQPQHF.

In this sample, this clonotype turned up many times. CDR3 in DNA: TGTGCCAGCAGTTTAGCCTCCTACGAGCAGTACTTC. It encodes CASSLASYEQYF. The J gene is TRBJ2-7, the V gene TRBV12-3 or TRBV12-4; no clear D gene. The CDR3 is 12 residues long. V shed 0 bases and J shed 0 bases, with 0 bases lying between them.

This clonotype was recorded at least ten times. The rearrangement uses TRBV6-5 and TRBJ2-1, with TRBD2 identical over 8 bases. Germline lookup yields CDR1 MNHEY and CDR2 SVGAGI. There are 14 residues in the CDR3. V was clipped by 8 bases and J by 4 bases; unmatched bases: 7. CDR3 DNA: TGTGCCAGCGTACTAGCGGAGTCGTACAATGAGCAGTTCTTC. Its protein is CASVLAESYNEQFF.